This entry describes one TCR beta chain. Its antigen is unknown. The sample holds no much larger clone one base away, and base qualities are not on file. TCRbeta CDR3 regions were amplified from genomic DNA using the immunoSEQ Assay, a bias-controlled multiplex PCR. The study's own analysis went as follows. Nucleated cell counts per sample were estimated from amplification of reference gene primers within the assay. Sequence reads were collapsed and filtered to measure the absolute abundance of every unique TCRbeta CDR3 rearrangement. For each sample, productive Simpson clonality was calculated as the square root of Simpson's diversity index across productive rearrangements. This immuneACCESS table, as held by TCRdb, lists in-frame sequences with V and J called but not all clones. Of the missing ones, under half trace to an unresolved V gene in checked studies; the others have no known cause. V and J calls and clone size are given by that table; D and trimming were obtained from the DNA. The sample includes 100,000 to 150,000 clones, with about 85% observed a single time. Roughly 27% of the sample is taken by the ten largest.

The record originates from a study of blood T cell repertoires in COVID-19 (dated by TCRdb to the early 2020s). Context from the whole study: The collaborator samples originated in the United States, Italy and Spain and spanned the acute and convalescent phases of COVID-19. The material from the prospective study consisted of cDNA or gDNA derived from T cells, B-cell-depleted T cells, or PBMCs. Deeply sampled blood TCRbeta repertoires from subjects exposed to, actively infected with, or recovered from COVID-19 were included in the dataset. Nearly every sample came with metadata listing a de-identified subject ID, COVID-19 status, age in years and sex. The repertoires were made available in a free public database intended to serve as a resource for research on the immune response to SARS-CoV-2. The samples were drawn from the first 160 participants of the ongoing ImmuneRACE study and from under 1,500 subjects provided by 6 global collaborators. Where available, HLA class I and class II types were obtained from metadata supplied by the sample provider rather than from assay-based typing. General study outcomes and caveats: Clinical and demographic metadata were provided uncurated, with the amount varying by source and participant.

V sheds 1 base and J sheds 6 bases, leaving 16 bases between their ends. In the germline V gene, CDR1 corresponds to SGHRS and CDR2 to YFSETQ. Counted from cysteine to phenylalanine, this CDR3 has 15 amino acids. The kept DNA is CDR3 alone, 45 bases in frame from the first base. Each collaborating institution followed its own protocols to collect whole blood in K2EDTA tubes. For TCRbeta analysis, collaborator samples were shipped as frozen whole blood, as isolated PBMCs, or as DNA extracted from either sample type. The receptor's source is a woman older than 75 with acute or convalescent COVID-19. Rearrangement joined TRBV5-1 to TRBJ1-2, with the identity of the D gene unclear. The sequenced sample consisted of peripheral blood. The CDR3 is CASSLHTEGADGYTF. The DNA reads as follows: TGCGCCAGCAGCTTGCATACAGAGGGCGCCGATGGCTACACCTTC. Reference TRBV5-1 and TRBJ1-2 proteins supply the regions before and after the CDR3; the full variable domain is: KAGVTQTPRYLIKTRGQQVTLSCSPISGHRSVSWYQQTPGQGLQFLFEYFSETQRNKGNFPGRFSGRQFSNSRSEMNVSTLELGDSALYLCASSLHTEGADGYTFGSGTRLTVV.